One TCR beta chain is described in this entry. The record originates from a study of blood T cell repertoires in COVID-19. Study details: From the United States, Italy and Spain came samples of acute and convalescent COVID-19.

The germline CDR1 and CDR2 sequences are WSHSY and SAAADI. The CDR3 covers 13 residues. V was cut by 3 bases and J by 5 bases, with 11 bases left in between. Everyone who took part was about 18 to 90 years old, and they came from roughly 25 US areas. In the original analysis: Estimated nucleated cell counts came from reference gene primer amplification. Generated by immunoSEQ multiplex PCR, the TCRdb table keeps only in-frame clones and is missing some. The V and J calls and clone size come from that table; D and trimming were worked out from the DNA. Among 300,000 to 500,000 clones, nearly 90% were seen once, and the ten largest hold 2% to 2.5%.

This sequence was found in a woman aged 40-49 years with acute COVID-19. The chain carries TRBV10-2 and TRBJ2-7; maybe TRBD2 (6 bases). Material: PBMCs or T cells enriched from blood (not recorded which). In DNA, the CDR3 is TGCGCCAGCAGTGACTCGTCTAGCGACGAGCAGTACTTC. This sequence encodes CASSDSSSDEQYF.